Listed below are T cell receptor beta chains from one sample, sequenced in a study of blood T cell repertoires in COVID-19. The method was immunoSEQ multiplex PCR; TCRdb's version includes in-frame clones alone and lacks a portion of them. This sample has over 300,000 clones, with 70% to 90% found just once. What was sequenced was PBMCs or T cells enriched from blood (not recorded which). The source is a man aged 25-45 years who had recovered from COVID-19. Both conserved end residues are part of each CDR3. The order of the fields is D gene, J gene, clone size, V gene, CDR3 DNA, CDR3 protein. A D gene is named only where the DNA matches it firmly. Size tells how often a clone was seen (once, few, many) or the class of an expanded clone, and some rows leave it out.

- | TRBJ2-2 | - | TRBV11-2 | TGTGCCAGCAGCTCTACGAACACCGGGGAGCTGTTTTTT | CASSSTNTGELFF
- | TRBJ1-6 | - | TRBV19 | TGTGCCACCAGGGAAACCAATTCACCCCTCCACTTT | CATRETNSPLHF
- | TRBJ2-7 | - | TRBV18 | TGTGCCAGCTCACCGGACAGCCCCTACGAGCAGTACTTC | CASSPDSPYEQYF
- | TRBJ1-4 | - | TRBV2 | TGTGCCAGCAGTGATAGGAGGTTATACGAAAAACTGTTTTTT | CASSDRRLYEKLFF
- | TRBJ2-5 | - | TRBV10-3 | TGTGCCATCAGTGAGTCAGAGCGGGCTTTGGAGACCCAGTACTTC | CAISESERALETQYF
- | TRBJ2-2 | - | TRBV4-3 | TGCGCCAGCAGCCCGCAGGGCACCGGGGAGCTGTTTTTT | CASSPQGTGELFF
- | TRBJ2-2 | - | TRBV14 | TGTGCCAGCAGCCAAGTTGATCCTGGGGGAGGCAGGACCGGGGAGCTGTTTTTT | CASSQVDPGGGRTGELFF
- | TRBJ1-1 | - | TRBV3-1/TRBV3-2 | TGTGCCAGCAGCCCTCTCGGGGGGTCCACTGAAGCTTTCTTT | CASSPLGGSTEAFF
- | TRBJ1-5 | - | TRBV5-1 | TGCGCCAGCAGCTTAGGGGGTGCGGGCAATCAGCCCCAGCATTTT | CASSLGGAGNQPQHF
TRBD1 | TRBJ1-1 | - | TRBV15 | TGTGCCACCCGACAGGGGACGGGAACTGAAGCTTTCTTT | CATRQGTGTEAFF
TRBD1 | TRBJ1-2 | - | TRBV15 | TGTGCCACCAGCAGAGATAAACAGGGGACGAAAGGCTACACCTTC | CATSRDKQGTKGYTF
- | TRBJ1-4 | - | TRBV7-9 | TGTGCCAGCAGCTTACGTAATGAAAAACTGTTTTTT | CASSLRNEKLFF
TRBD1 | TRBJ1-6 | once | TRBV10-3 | TGTGCCATCAGTGAGTCCCAGGGGGCGATCTCCTATAATTCACCCCTCCACTTT | CAISESQGAISYNSPLHF
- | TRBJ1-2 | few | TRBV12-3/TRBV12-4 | TGTGCCAGCAGTTTTTGGTCGGGCTATGGCTACACCTTC | CASSFWSGYGYTF
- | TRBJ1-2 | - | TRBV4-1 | TGCGCCAGCAGCCACCCCCCGCACAGCTATGGCTACACCTTC | CASSHPPHSYGYTF
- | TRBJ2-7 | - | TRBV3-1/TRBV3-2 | TGTGCCAGCAGCGGGAGATTTTACTACGAGCAGTACTTC | CASSGRFYYEQYF
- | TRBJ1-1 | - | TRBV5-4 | TGTGCCAGCAGCTCACACAAACAGGGCAACACTGAAGCTTTCTTT | CASSSHKQGNTEAFF
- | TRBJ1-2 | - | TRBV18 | TGTGCCAGCTCACCTGCGACCGGGGTGCTTGGGGACTATGGCTACACCTTC | CASSPATGVLGDYGYTF
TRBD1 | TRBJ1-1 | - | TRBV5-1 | TGCGCCAGCAGCTTTCTGACAGGGGCCACCGGCACTGAAGCTTTCTTT | CASSFLTGATGTEAFF
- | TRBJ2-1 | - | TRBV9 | TGTGCCAGCAGCGTATTTAGCCATGAGCAGTTCTTC | CASSVFSHEQFF
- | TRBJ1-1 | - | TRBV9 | TGTGCCAGCAGCGGGGACCTCCCGGCCGGGGGAGCTTTCTTT | CASSGDLPAGGAFF
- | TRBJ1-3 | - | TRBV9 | TGTGCCAGCAGCGACTACTCTGGAAACACCATATATTTT | CASSDYSGNTIYF
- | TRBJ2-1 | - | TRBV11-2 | TGTGCCAGCAGCGATATTCCGGGACACGAATACTTCAATGAGCAGTTCTTC | CASSDIPGHEYFNEQFF